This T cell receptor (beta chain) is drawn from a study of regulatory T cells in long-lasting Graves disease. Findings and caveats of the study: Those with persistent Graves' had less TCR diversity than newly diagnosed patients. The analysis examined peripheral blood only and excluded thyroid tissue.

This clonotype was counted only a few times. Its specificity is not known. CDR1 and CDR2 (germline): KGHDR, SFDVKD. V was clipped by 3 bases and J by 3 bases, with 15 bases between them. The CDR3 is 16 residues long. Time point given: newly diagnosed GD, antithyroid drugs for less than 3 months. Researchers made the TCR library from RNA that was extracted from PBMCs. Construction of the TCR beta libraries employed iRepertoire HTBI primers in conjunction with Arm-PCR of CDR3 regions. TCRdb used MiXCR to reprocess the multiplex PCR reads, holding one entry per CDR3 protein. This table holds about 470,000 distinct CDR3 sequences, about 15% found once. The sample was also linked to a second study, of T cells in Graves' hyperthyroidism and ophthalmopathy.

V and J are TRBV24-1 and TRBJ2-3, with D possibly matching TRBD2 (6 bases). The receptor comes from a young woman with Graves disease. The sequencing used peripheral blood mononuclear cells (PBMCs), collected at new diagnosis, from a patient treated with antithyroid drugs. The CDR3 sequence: CATSDPGGRRTDTQYF. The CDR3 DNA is TGTGCCACCAGTGATCCCGGAGGGAGGCGTACAGATACGCAGTATTTT.